The 9 T cell receptor beta chains reported below all come from one sample, sequenced in a study of beta chain features in type 1 diabetes. Study-level points and caveats: People with Type 1 diabetes carried modestly yet significantly shorter TCRB CDR3s in all four CD4+ subsets.

These receptors lack a known antigen. cDNA synthesis used the whole RNA isolate, giving expressed TCRB sequences. The repertoire was sequenced with immunoSEQ multiplex PCR; TCRdb's copy has only in-frame clones and lacks some. The sample carries about 340,000 clones, around an eighth recorded once. Sequencing used naive CD4+ T cells from blood. The receptor source for this set is a woman between 18 and 29 years old with type 1 diabetes.

The chain employs TRBV27 and TRBJ1-5; 7 bases map to TRBD1. V lost 5 bases to trimming and J lost 5 bases; unmatched junction nucleotides: 6. CDR3 length: 14 amino acids. Germline-derived CDR1 and CDR2 are MNHEY and SMNVEV (reference sequence). This chain's CDR3 is CASSQRQGHQPQHF. The CDR3 bases are TGTGCCAGCAGTCAGCGACAGGGCCATCAGCCCCAGCATTTT.

The chain carries TRBV2 and TRBJ2-5; D is possibly TRBD2 (6 bases). CDR3 length: 13 residues. The germline V gene encodes CDR1 SNHLY and CDR2 FYNNEI. Trimming removed 10 bases at V and 9 bases at J, with 21 bases between. CDR3 DNA sequence: TGTGCCACCCTACCCGGGGACTTTCGTGCCCAGTACTTC. It is translated as CATLPGDFRAQYF.

A remark on this clone: The same CDR3 arises from other DNA sequences in this sample as well. The chain recombines TRBV28 with TRBJ1-5; no definite D call. The V gene's germline CDR1 is MDHEN and CDR2 SYDVKM. Trimming stripped 2 bases from V and 1 base from J, with 6 bases between. The CDR3 runs to 14 residues. The DNA for the CDR3 is TGTGCCAGCAGTTTAGGTGGCAGCAATCAGCCCCAGCATTTT. Its protein product is CASSLGGSNQPQHF.

The CDR3 region has the DNA TGTGCCAGCAGTTTACTGTCTTACTATGGCTACACCTTC. Protein: CASSLLSYYGYTF. The chain is built from TRBV28 and TRBJ1-2; D is ambiguous. Germline V gene data show CDR1 as MDHEN and CDR2 as SYDVKM. This CDR3 region has 13 residues. V gave up 2 bases and J gave up 3 bases, with 7 bases separating them.

This chain links TRBV28 with TRBJ2-2; TRBD1 is a possible D gene (6 bases). The ends were cut back, 3 bases at V and 1 base at J, with 9 bases in the middle. The CDR3 is 15 residues long. In germline, CDR1 is MDHEN, CDR2 SYDVKM. CDR3 sequence (DNA): TGTGCCAGCAGTTTGGGGACACGGAACACCGGGGAGCTGTTTTTT. Protein product: CASSLGTRNTGELFF.

CDR3 bases: TGTGCCAGCAGCTCCACGGGAAGCGCCGGGGAGCTGTTTTTT. Its protein product is CASSSTGSAGELFF. The chain couples TRBV7-3 to TRBJ2-2; a possible D gene is TRBD2 (5 bases). Deletions cut 4 bases from V and 6 bases from J, with 12 bases between. The germline V gene has CDR1 SGHTA and CDR2 FQGTGA. The CDR3 runs to 14 residues.

This clone has ten or more counts. This rearrangement joins TRBV6-6 to TRBJ2-7, with D uncertain. CDR3 length equals 11 residues. Germline V lookup: CDR1 MNHNY, CDR2 SVGAGI (reference sequence). V was cut by 5 bases and J by 2 bases, with 4 bases left in between. The CDR3 sequence: CASSRAYEQYF. The CDR3 region has the DNA TGTGCCAGCAGTCGAGCCTACGAGCAGTACTTC.

The chain is built from TRBV30 and TRBJ1-4; TRBD1 matches 7 bases. Trimming took 1 base from V and 6 from J; bases not matched to a gene: 5. This CDR3 region has 14 residues. The V gene's germline CDR1 is GTSNPN and CDR2 SVGIG (reference sequence). The CDR3: CAWSATGIHEKLFF. DNA of the CDR3: TGTGCCTGGAGTGCGACAGGGATTCATGAAAAACTGTTTTTT. The full variable domain, completed using reference TRBV30 and TRBJ1-4, is SQTIHQWPATLVQPVGSPLSLECTVEGTSNPNLYWYRQAAGRGLQLLFYSVGIGQISSEVPQNLSASRPQDRQFILSSKKLLLSDSGFYLCAWSATGIHEKLFFGSGTQLSVL.

V gene TRBV14 combines with J gene TRBJ2-1, with TRBD2 identical over 8 bases. With 1 base clipped from V and 0 bases from J, the junction kept 2 bases outside the gene matches. The CDR3 is 16 amino acids. Germline CDR1 SGHDN, CDR2 FVKESK. CDR3 loop: CASSQGTSLSYNEQFF. The CDR3 DNA sequence: TGTGCCAGCAGCCAAGGGACTAGCCTCTCCTACAATGAGCAGTTCTTC.